This T cell receptor (beta chain) was profiled in a study of T cell repertoires in cytomegalovirus infection. Looking at the study overall: Both a matching HLA type and CMV infection were indicated by public TCR beta signatures.

V gave up 5 bases and J gave up 7 bases, with 21 bases separating them. CDR3 length: 16 amino acids. Germline V gene data show CDR1 as SGHTA and CDR2 as FQGTGA. This clonotype came up a few times. What it binds is not known. Study results and limitations: In two of eight donors, the top clonotype was HLA-C-restricted CMV-specific.

TCRdb re-called the reads through MiXCR, storing one row per CDR3 protein. The sample has about 150,000 distinct CDR3 sequences, 23% seen once; the top ten hold about 10%. The V call is TRBV7-3, the J call TRBJ2-1; a possible D gene is TRBD2 (7 bases). Sample: PBMCs. The receptor was derived from a human donor in good health (CMV status not recorded). Some clones in this sample may be carry-over from other donors' samples. The CDR3 protein is CASSQHGPGEGNEQFF. The DNA of the CDR3 is TGTGCCAGCAGCCAGCATGGGCCAGGGGAGGGGAATGAGCAGTTCTTC.